These T cell receptor beta chains were read from a single sample in a study of T cells in Graves' hyperthyroidism and ophthalmopathy. TCRdb recomputed calls from the multiplex PCR reads with MiXCR, one row per CDR3 protein. The table shows hundreds of thousands of distinct CDR3 sequences, with around 17% occurring only once. Specimen: blood. These receptors all stem from a woman aged 18-29 years with Graves' ophthalmopathy. Each CDR3 is given with its conserved first and last residue. A D gene is named only where the DNA matches it firmly. Only part of the rows carry a size: once, few, many, or a class if the clone is expanded.

d_gene: NA; j_gene: TRBJ2-5; abundance: many; v_gene: TRBV3-1; CDR3nt: TGTGCCAGCAGCCAAGGGCTTCTGGGGACCCAGTACTTC; CDR3aa: CASSQGLLGTQYF
d_gene: TRBD1; j_gene: TRBJ1-2; abundance: many; v_gene: TRBV6-1; CDR3nt: TGTGCCAGCAGTCCCATAGGGGGACAGGGGGCGCCGGGCGATGGCTACACCTTC; CDR3aa: CASSPIGGQGAPGDGYTF
d_gene: NA; j_gene: TRBJ1-1; abundance: many; v_gene: TRBV12-3/TRBV12-4; CDR3nt: TGTGCCAGCAGTTTGAAATTCAGTTCAGAGAACACTGAAGCTTTCTTT; CDR3aa: CASSLKFSSENTEAFF
d_gene: TRBD2; j_gene: TRBJ2-5; abundance: few; v_gene: TRBV2; CDR3nt: TGTGCCAGCAGTGAGGCTAGCGGGAGGGGGACCCAGTACTTC; CDR3aa: CASSEASGRGTQYF
d_gene: NA; j_gene: TRBJ2-1; abundance: many; v_gene: TRBV2; CDR3nt: TGTGCCAGCAGCTGGGATTCCTACAATGAGCAGTTCTTC; CDR3aa: CASSWDSYNEQFF
d_gene: NA; j_gene: TRBJ2-7; abundance: many; v_gene: TRBV28; CDR3nt: TGTGCCAGCAGTTGGATGACCTCCTACGAGCAGTACTTC; CDR3aa: CASSWMTSYEQYF
d_gene: TRBD1; j_gene: TRBJ1-2; abundance: many; v_gene: TRBV2; CDR3nt: TGTGCCAGCAGTGAATTCCAGGGGGTCAACTATGGCTACACCTTC; CDR3aa: CASSEFQGVNYGYTF
d_gene: NA; j_gene: TRBJ1-1; abundance: many; v_gene: TRBV5-8; CDR3nt: TGTGCCAGCAGACGATCCATCCAGGGGACTGAAGCTTTCTTT; CDR3aa: CASRRSIQGTEAFF
d_gene: TRBD1; j_gene: TRBJ1-1; abundance: NA; v_gene: TRBV25-1; CDR3nt: TGTGCCAGCAGGGCCTCGGGACAGATGAACACTGAAGCTTTCTTT; CDR3aa: CASRASGQMNTEAFF
d_gene: NA; j_gene: TRBJ1-2; abundance: many; v_gene: TRBV29-1; CDR3nt: TGCAGCGTTGGAGAACCCGGGACTTCCTATGGCTACACCTTC; CDR3aa: CSVGEPGTSYGYTF
d_gene: NA; j_gene: TRBJ2-3; abundance: few; v_gene: TRBV20-1; CDR3nt: TGCAGTGCTAGGGGGGTGGGGGATTCCCACTTCACAGATACGCAGTATTTT; CDR3aa: CSARGVGDSHFTDTQYF
d_gene: TRBD1; j_gene: TRBJ1-5; abundance: few; v_gene: TRBV2; CDR3nt: TGTGCCAGCAGTTTAGACAGGGGCAATCAGCCCCAGCATTTT; CDR3aa: CASSLDRGNQPQHF
d_gene: TRBD2; j_gene: TRBJ2-1; abundance: few; v_gene: TRBV6-1; CDR3nt: TGTGCCCCCAAACCGATAGCGGGGGCTTGTGAGCAGTTCTTC; CDR3aa: CAPKPIAGACEQFF
d_gene: NA; j_gene: TRBJ2-3; abundance: many; v_gene: TRBV27; CDR3nt: TGTGCCAGCAGTTTATCCACGGGGAGCACAGATACGCAGTATTTT; CDR3aa: CASSLSTGSTDTQYF
d_gene: NA; j_gene: TRBJ1-3; abundance: NA; v_gene: TRBV7-2; CDR3nt: TGTGCCAGCAGCCGCCGGGGAAGCGGAAACACCATATATTTT; CDR3aa: CASSRRGSGNTIYF
d_gene: NA; j_gene: TRBJ2-7; abundance: many; v_gene: TRBV12-3/TRBV12-4; CDR3nt: TGTGCCAGCAGTTTATCCCCCCGGGACGGGCAGTACTTC; CDR3aa: CASSLSPRDGQYF
d_gene: TRBD1; j_gene: TRBJ2-1; abundance: many; v_gene: TRBV20-1; CDR3nt: TGCAGTGCGCCAAACAGGGGCAGATCCTACAATGAGCAGTTCTTC; CDR3aa: CSAPNRGRSYNEQFF
d_gene: TRBD1; j_gene: TRBJ1-1; abundance: many; v_gene: TRBV20-1; CDR3nt: TGCAGTGCTAGACTTTTGGGACAGGTTGAAGCTTTCTTT; CDR3aa: CSARLLGQVEAFF
d_gene: TRBD2; j_gene: TRBJ2-1; abundance: NA; v_gene: TRBV12-3/TRBV12-4; CDR3nt: TGTGCCAGCAGTCCTCGGACTAGCGGGTCCCACAATGAGCAGTTCTTC; CDR3aa: CASSPRTSGSHNEQFF
d_gene: TRBD2; j_gene: TRBJ2-7; abundance: NA; v_gene: TRBV28; CDR3nt: TGTGCCAGCAGTGGACTAGCGGGAGTCTACGAGCAGTACTTC; CDR3aa: CASSGLAGVYEQYF
d_gene: NA; j_gene: TRBJ2-6; abundance: many; v_gene: TRBV28; CDR3nt: TGTGCCAGCAGTTTTCCAGGAGAGGGAAAAGGGGCCAACGTCCTGACTTTC; CDR3aa: CASSFPGEGKGANVLTF
d_gene: TRBD1; j_gene: TRBJ2-2; abundance: many; v_gene: TRBV28; CDR3nt: TGTGCCAGCAGTTTCGTGGACAACAGGGGCGCGGACACCGGGGAGCTGTTTTTT; CDR3aa: CASSFVDNRGADTGELFF
d_gene: NA; j_gene: TRBJ2-2; abundance: NA; v_gene: TRBV2; CDR3nt: TGTGCCAGCAGTGAAACGCAGGGTCTCGGGGAGCTGTTTTTT; CDR3aa: CASSETQGLGELFF
d_gene: NA; j_gene: TRBJ1-5; abundance: many; v_gene: TRBV5-1; CDR3nt: TGCGCCAGCAGCTTGAAGGGATTGGGGCCCCAGCATTTT; CDR3aa: CASSLKGLGPQHF
d_gene: TRBD1; j_gene: TRBJ1-2; abundance: many; v_gene: TRBV28; CDR3nt: TGTGCCAGCAGTCCACTAACAGGGGGGAACTATGGCTACACCTTC; CDR3aa: CASSPLTGGNYGYTF
d_gene: NA; j_gene: TRBJ1-3; abundance: many; v_gene: TRBV12-3/TRBV12-4; CDR3nt: TGTGCCAGCAGTTTAGGACAATCTGGAAACACCATATATTTT; CDR3aa: CASSLGQSGNTIYF